This T cell receptor beta chain comes out of a study of shared clonotypes between healthy human individuals (dated by TCRdb to 2020 to 2021). In terms of the full investigation: The cohort comprised a couple of women and three men aged 18 to 49 years. Each donor's leukapheresis produced roughly between about 0.8 and 10 billion PBMCs. Blood TCR repertoires of a handful of healthy adults were deeply sequenced to estimate repertoire size and the extent of clonotype sharing between individuals. Per donor, three plates each were used for CD4 naive and CD4 memory, two for CD8 naive, and one for CD8 memory. To increase sequencing depth and limit assay-specific biases, TCR repertoire library preparation and sequencing were carried out by different laboratories using diverse techniques. Paper-wide results and their limitations: Incomplete sequencing was indicated by rarefaction of sorted-subset datasets, despite the large sequencing depth. Compared with non-shared clonotypes, the clonotypes found in all four sorted-subset donors had higher generation probabilities. Because the study included only a small number of donors, the genetic and exposure-history diversity represented was limited. Naive subsets generally had larger estimated clonotype richness than memory subsets did. Pairwise subsampling indicated that sequencing depth was expected to affect the degree of clonotype sharing among donors. When several donors were compared, the shared fraction of clonotypes was about 5% for naive CD4, 3% to 4% for naive CD8, 2.3% for memory CD4, and around 0.4% for memory CD8. Sampling was restricted to blood, and TCR repertoires in tissues likely differ from the TCR repertoires found in blood.

Using the deep immunoSEQ assay, TCR CDR3 regions were amplified from genomic DNA by multiplex PCR. Extracted genomic DNA from each cell subset was distributed evenly across all wells of several immunoSEQ 96-well plates, and each plate was treated as a replicate. For sorted subsets, approximately 190 ng genomic DNA, equal to some 28,000 T cell genomes, was loaded into each replicate PCR. The purified libraries were quantified using a Qubit 3.0 fluorometer, sized with a Bioanalyzer 2100, and then quantified again using the KAPA Library Quantification kit. Each immunoSEQ 96-well plate was sequenced on its own single-read 150-cycle Illumina NextSeq 550 flow cell. In the authors' own workflow: Because only junctional sequences without quality scores were contained in the immunoSEQ output, filtering matching that applied to full-length reads could not be performed. To assign V/J genes and CDR3, sequences were annotated against IMGT germline references using PyIR, a Python wrapper for IgBLAST v1.9. Reads were removed for weak V/J assignments (E-value above 1e-6), missing CDR3, stop codons, out-of-frame junctions, or ambiguous translated residues. V3J clonotypes were defined as sequences sharing the same inferred V gene, J gene, and CDR3 amino acid sequence. The percentage overlap between two repertoires was calculated by dividing the number of shared unique clonotypes by the size of the smaller repertoire. RTK rarefaction, the Chao1 estimator, and Recon v2.1 estimates of unobserved clonotypes were used to assess repertoire richness. For all TCRbeta clonotypes obtained by the gDNA method from a handful of donors, generation probabilities were computed with OLGA. Imported from immuneACCESS, the table was reduced by TCRdb to in-frame sequences with V and J called. These copies leave out some clones; in studies compared against another copy, an unresolved V gene accounts for under half, and the cause of the remainder is not known. V and J calls and clone size follow that table, whereas D and trimming were derived from the DNA. This sample has about 2.1 million clones in its table, and about 92% of those were observed once. 1.7% of the sample rests with the top ten.

For the CD8 naive samples, CD45RO-negative cells were positively selected for CCR7, yielding a CD45RA+CCR7+ population from which TemRA cells were excluded. The donors were healthy, HIV-negative adults who had no recently reported acute infections or vaccinations. All donors were Caucasian adults living in Nashville, Tennessee, USA. Blood was collected by leukapheresis, and PBMCs were isolated by Ficoll-Histopaque density gradient centrifugation and then cryopreserved in liquid nitrogen vapor phase. Purity and quantity of every magnetically sorted T cell population were checked by analytical flow cytometry. Each sorted fraction had its genomic DNA isolated and then quantified by UV absorbance on a Nanodrop 2000c. The CDR3 starts with the cysteine, ends with the phenylalanine, and has 17 residues. Here the CDR3 DNA is all that survives: 51 bases in frame from base 1. Relative to germline, V is 5 bases shorter and J is 4 bases shorter, with 21 bases between their ends. CDR1 and CDR2 are read off the germline V gene (reference sequence) as MNHEY and SMNVEV.

About this clone: The target of this receptor is not known. No much larger clone exists at a distance of one base, and base qualities are not known.

The sequence joins TRBV27 to TRBJ2-1; tentative D gene TRBD1, with 6 bases matching. This receptor was obtained from a man aged 18 to 29 in good health. Some clones in this sample may be carry-over from other donors' samples. The specimen sequenced was naive CD8+ T cells from PBMCs. Interpreted using the paper, the cell subset or site label stands for: CD45RA+CCR7+. The CDR3 region has the sequence CASSAPPQGRNYNEQFF. The nucleotide sequence is given as TGTGCCAGCAGTGCACCCCCACAGGGACGAAATTACAATGAGCAGTTCTTC.